These 26 T cell receptor beta chains came from one sample sequenced in a study of somatic mutations in cytotoxic T cells in rheumatoid arthritis. The table came from immunoSEQ multiplex PCR; TCRdb's copy has only in-frame clones and leaves some out. There are about 8,600 clones in the sample; roughly 75% occur only once, and 36% lies in the top ten. What was sequenced was CD8+ T cells sorted from blood. These receptors originate from a woman between 50 and 59 years old in good health.

This chain uses TRBV28 with TRBJ2-2, with 9 bases that match TRBD1. This CDR3 is 15 amino acids long. V dropped 4 bases and J dropped 4; count of bases not matched to a gene: 4. The germline V gene encodes CDR1 MDHEN and CDR2 SYDVKM. In nucleotides, the CDR3 is TGTGCCAGCAGTTGGACAGGGGAGAGCACCGGGGAGCTGTTTTTT. It specifies CASSWTGESTGELFF.

The rearrangement links TRBV4-2 to TRBJ2-3; the match to TRBD2 covers 9 bases. Germline CDR1 reads LGHNA; CDR2 reads YNFKEQ. The CDR3 length is 17 residues. V lost 0 bases and J lost 5; bases outside the gene matches: 9. CDR3 sequence: CASSQEIRGGAGDTQYF. Here the CDR3 DNA reads TGTGCCAGCAGCCAAGAGATCCGCGGGGGGGCCGGAGATACGCAGTATTTT.

This clone was seen a single time. This chain joins TRBV7-2 and TRBJ2-1; weak D call: TRBD2 (6 bases). The germline V and J ends were trimmed by 7 bases and 5 bases, with 18 bases remaining between them. The CDR3 contains 15 residues. Germline V gene sequence: CDR1 SGHTA, CDR2 FQGNSA. CDR3 amino acids: CASTLGIAVHNEQFF. The CDR3 DNA is TGTGCCAGCACCCTGGGTATAGCGGTCCACAATGAGCAGTTCTTC.

J is TRBJ1-2 and V is TRBV4-3; perhaps TRBD1 as D (5 bases). There are 16 residues in the CDR3. Trimming removed 3 bases from V and 7 bases from J, with 21 bases in between. The germline gives CDR1 LGHNA, CDR2 YSLEER. CDR3 DNA sequence: TGCGCCAGCAGCCATGGCTTGTCAGGAGGGGCAGGTGGCTACACCTTC. Its protein product is CASSHGLSGGAGGYTF.

This chain links TRBV4-3 with TRBJ2-7; 7 bases are shared with TRBD1. CDR3 length: 17 amino acids. The V gene end was trimmed by 0 bases and the J gene end by 2 bases; junction bases not matched to a gene: 10. The germline V gene has CDR1 LGHNA and CDR2 YSLEER. CDR3 amino acids: CASSQDGKGAGAYEQYF. In DNA form, the CDR3 reads TGCGCCAGCAGCCAAGATGGAAAGGGGGCAGGAGCCTACGAGCAGTACTTC.

Here the CDR3 reads CASSMDTYGQPQHF. The CDR3 coding sequence is TGTGCCAGTAGTATGGACACCTACGGTCAGCCCCAGCATTTT. The rearrangement links TRBV19 to TRBJ1-5; D is possibly TRBD1 (5 bases). The CDR3 runs to 14 residues. V lost 3 bases and J 6 bases, leaving 12 bases between the germline ends. Germline V gives CDR1 LNHDA, CDR2 SQIVND (reference sequence).

The chain uses TRBV7-9 and TRBJ1-4, with 8 bases aligning to TRBD1. Germline CDR1 reads SEHNR; CDR2 reads FQNEAQ (reference sequence). This CDR3 has 18 amino acids. Trimming cost V 5 bases and J 2 bases; bases outside gene matches: 13. CDR3 sequence reads: CASSTIGQGAETNEKLFF. For the CDR3, the DNA is TGTGCCAGCAGCACTATTGGCCAGGGGGCTGAGACTAATGAAAAACTGTTTTTT. Full variable domain (remainder filled in from reference TRBV7-9 and TRBJ1-4): DTGVSQNPRHKITKRGQNVTFRCDPISEHNRLYWYRQTLGQGPEFLTYFQNEAQLEKSRLLSDRFSAERPKGSFSTLEIQRTEQGDSAMYLCASSTIGQGAETNEKLFFGSGTQLSVL.

This clone was seen a handful of times. The gene calls are TRBV7-3 and TRBJ1-1; D is unclear. The ends were cut back, 1 base at V and 3 bases at J, with 6 bases in the middle. Per the germline V gene, CDR1 is SGHTA and CDR2 is FQGTGA. The CDR3 spans 13 residues. This CDR3 reads CASSLRQHTEAFF. CDR3 nucleotide sequence: TGTGCCAGCAGCTTAAGACAACACACTGAAGCTTTCTTT.

As for this clone: Compared with germline, one end of the junction differs, possibly owing to a read error. The chain uses TRBV19 and TRBJ1-1, with 8 bases aligning to TRBD1. The CDR3 contains 16 residues. Germline assignment: CDR1 LNHDA and CDR2 SQIVND (reference sequence). The chain's CDR3 is CASSLDWTGTNTEAFF. The CDR3 region has the DNA TGTGCCAGTAGTTTAGACTGGACAGGGACGAACACTGAAGCTTTCTTT.

For this clone: Different DNA sequences within this sample yield the same CDR3. The V gene is TRBV9, the J gene TRBJ2-7; tentatively, D is TRBD2 (5 bases). Trimming left V 0 bases short and J 0 bases short, with 10 bases between. Germline CDR1 SGDLS, CDR2 YYNGEE. The CDR3 extends over 15 amino acids. The CDR3 reads CASSVEGLSSYEQYF. Here the CDR3 DNA reads TGTGCCAGCAGCGTAGAAGGACTCAGCTCCTACGAGCAGTACTTC.

The V call is TRBV9, the J call TRBJ1-2, with TRBD1 matching 8 bases. The CDR3 sequence is 20 residues long. With 2 bases clipped from V and 3 bases from J, the junction kept 21 bases outside the gene matches. Germline V gives CDR1 SGDLS, CDR2 YYNGEE. The DNA for the CDR3 is TGTGCCAGCAGCGTGAGAAAAGGACAGGGAGGAAGTACCCAAGACTATGGCTACACCTTC. Its protein is CASSVRKGQGGSTQDYGYTF. The whole variable domain, filled in from reference TRBV9 and TRBJ1-2, reads DSGVTQTPKHLITATGQRVTLRCSPRSGDLSVYWYQQSLDQGLQFLIQYYNGEERAKGNILERFSAQQFPDLHSELNLSSLELGDSALYFCASSVRKGQGGSTQDYGYTFGSGTRLTVV.

The chain carries TRBV6-6 and TRBJ1-1; TRBD1 aligns across 7 bases. V trimming: 0 bases; J trimming: 6 bases; junction bases outside the gene matches: 4. Germline CDR1 MNHNY, CDR2 SVGAGI (reference sequence). CDR3 length: 14 residues. CDR3 DNA sequence: TGTGCCAGCAGTTACTCGAGACAGGGCCCTGAAGCTTTCTTT. This encodes CASSYSRQGPEAFF.

The genes are TRBV29-1 and TRBJ1-1; 9 nucleotides agree with TRBD1. V trimming: 7 bases; J trimming: 3 bases; junction bases outside the gene matches: 6. Germline values: CDR1 SQVTM, CDR2 ANQGSEA. The CDR3 consists of 13 residues. The CDR3 sequence is CSGGQGPDTEAFF. The CDR3 nucleotides read TGCAGCGGGGGACAGGGACCGGACACTGAAGCTTTCTTT.

By sample share, this clone is medium-sized. The genes are TRBV19 and TRBJ2-7; perhaps TRBD2 as D (5 bases). Germline loops: CDR1 LNHDA, CDR2 SQIVND (reference sequence). The CDR3 has 14 amino acids. With 3 bases removed from V and 4 bases from J, the gap between germline ends came to 13 bases. DNA of the CDR3: TGTGCCAGTAGTATGGCCCCGGGGTGGTACGAGCAGTACTTC. This codes for CASSMAPGWYEQYF.

This chain uses TRBV15 with TRBJ2-1, with TRBD2 matching over 8 bases. The ends lost 4 bases at V and 13 bases at J; junction bases unmatched: 18. Germline V gene lookup returns CDR1 LNHNV and CDR2 YYDKDF (reference sequence). The CDR3 is 16 residues long. The CDR3 protein is CATSTSPGGGPGRQFF. CDR3 in DNA: TGTGCCACCAGCACCTCACCGGGAGGGGGGCCAGGTCGACAGTTCTTC.

The genes are TRBV28 and TRBJ1-5; TRBD1 might be the D (5 bases). Deletions cut 6 bases from V and 0 bases from J, with 15 bases between. Looked up from germline, CDR1 is MDHEN and CDR2 is SYDVKM. CDR3 length equals 16 residues. The CDR3 here is CASRIRDYYSNQPQHF. CDR3 coding DNA: TGTGCCAGCAGAATCCGGGACTACTATAGCAATCAGCCCCAGCATTTT.

This sequence joins TRBV2 and TRBJ2-3, with 7 nucleotides matching TRBD2. V trimming: 1 base; J trimming: 2 bases; junction bases outside the gene matches: 3. This CDR3 region has 15 residues. Germline assignment: CDR1 SNHLY and CDR2 FYNNEI. In nucleotides, the CDR3 is TGTGCCAGCAGTGAAGGAGCGGGGACCACAGATACGCAGTATTTT. It specifies CASSEGAGTTDTQYF.

The chain combines TRBV9 with TRBJ1-1; D is possibly TRBD1 (6 bases). The CDR3 totals 17 residues. V lost 0 bases to trimming and J lost 0 bases, with 15 bases between them. Per the germline V gene, CDR1 is SGDLS and CDR2 is YYNGEE. DNA of the CDR3: TGTGCCAGCAGCGTAGGTAGGACAGTGACGATGAACACTGAAGCTTTCTTT. Amino acid sequence: CASSVGRTVTMNTEAFF.

Concerning this clone: One end of the junction does not line up with germline, which may come from a read error. The chain uses TRBV9 and TRBJ1-5; D might be TRBD1 (6 bases). CDR3 length equals 12 residues. Germline CDR1 is SGDLS and CDR2 is YYNGEE. The chain's CDR3 is CATSSGAQPQHF. The CDR3, as DNA: TGTGCCACCAGCTCAGGGGCTCAGCCCCAGCATTTT. The complete variable domain, with remaining parts taken from reference TRBV9 and TRBJ1-5, reads DSGVTQTPKHLITATGQRVTLRCSPRSGDLSVYWYQQSLDQGLQFLIQYYNGEERAKGNILERFSAQQFPDLHSELNLSSLELGDSALYFCATSSGAQPQHFGDGTRLSIL.

The DNA of the CDR3 is TGTGCCAGCAGTTTTACTAGCGGGGGTTCAATTGCGAATGAGCAGTTCTTC. Encoded protein: CASSFTSGGSIANEQFF. This chain joins TRBV28 and TRBJ2-1; 11 nucleotides line up with TRBD2. Germline CDR1 is MDHEN and CDR2 is SYDVKM. The CDR3 is 17 residues long. Trimming at V came to 3 bases and at J to 7 bases, leaving 11 bases not matched to a gene.

The chain employs TRBV11-3 and TRBJ2-7, with a weak D call TRBD1 (6 bases). Trimming cost V 5 bases and J 3 bases, with 14 bases left between them. CDR3 size: 14 residues. CDR1 SGHNT and CDR2 YENEEA come from the germline V gene. The CDR3 sequence: CASSDYLQGYEQYF. The DNA of the CDR3 is TGTGCCAGCAGCGATTACCTACAGGGCTACGAGCAGTACTTC. Drawing the rest from reference TRBV11-3 and TRBJ2-7, the complete variable domain is EAGVVQSPRYKIIEKKQPVAFWCNPISGHNTLYWYLQNLGQGPELLIRYENEEAVDDSQLPKDRFSAERLKGVDSTLKIQPAELGDSAVYLCASSDYLQGYEQYFGPGTRLTVT.

The V and J genes are TRBV10-3 and TRBJ1-1; tentative D call: TRBD1 (6 bases). The CDR3 extends over 15 amino acids. V was clipped by 0 bases and J by 1 base, with 9 bases between them. Germline values: CDR1 ENHRY, CDR2 SYGVKD. The CDR3 sequence is CAISESRQANTEAFF. In DNA, the CDR3 is TGTGCCATCAGTGAGTCCCGACAGGCGAACACTGAAGCTTTCTTT.

The chain is built from TRBV4-2 and TRBJ2-7; perhaps TRBD1 as D (6 bases). The CDR3 runs 13 residues. From germline, CDR1 is LGHNA and CDR2 YNFKEQ. V was shortened by 0 bases and J by 7 bases, with 10 bases between the two germline ends. CDR3 in DNA: TGTGCCAGCAGCCAAGACAGGGGTTATGAGCAGTACTTC. Amino acid sequence: CASSQDRGYEQYF.

By frequency in the sample, this clone is medium-sized (0.01 to 0.1%). This chain joins TRBV6-5 and TRBJ1-2; possibly TRBD1 for D (5 bases). V was trimmed by 0 bases and J by 7 bases, leaving 12 bases between them. The CDR3 is made up of 14 amino acids. Germline loops: CDR1 MNHEY, CDR2 SVGAGI. The CDR3 loop reads CASSYSQGSTGYTF. DNA of the CDR3: TGTGCCAGCAGTTACTCCCAGGGCTCGACTGGCTACACCTTC.

This chain joins TRBV28 and TRBJ2-7; TRBD1 might be the D (5 bases). V was cut by 6 bases and J by 2 bases, with 14 bases left in between. Germline V CDR1 and CDR2: MDHEN, SYDVKM. The CDR3 length is 14 residues. In nucleotides, the CDR3 is TGTGCCAGCAGCGGATGGGTCAGGGCCTACGAGCAGTACTTC. Its protein is CASSGWVRAYEQYF.

The chain links TRBV27 to TRBJ1-5; tentatively, D is TRBD1 (6 bases). Trimming removed 3 bases from V and 2 bases from J, with 11 bases in between. This CDR3 contains 15 residues. CDR1 is MNHEY, CDR2 SMNVEV, per germline (reference sequence). DNA for the CDR3: TGTGCCAGCAGTTTTGGGGGCTTAGGCAATCAGCCCCAGCATTTT. This translates into CASSFGGLGNQPQHF.